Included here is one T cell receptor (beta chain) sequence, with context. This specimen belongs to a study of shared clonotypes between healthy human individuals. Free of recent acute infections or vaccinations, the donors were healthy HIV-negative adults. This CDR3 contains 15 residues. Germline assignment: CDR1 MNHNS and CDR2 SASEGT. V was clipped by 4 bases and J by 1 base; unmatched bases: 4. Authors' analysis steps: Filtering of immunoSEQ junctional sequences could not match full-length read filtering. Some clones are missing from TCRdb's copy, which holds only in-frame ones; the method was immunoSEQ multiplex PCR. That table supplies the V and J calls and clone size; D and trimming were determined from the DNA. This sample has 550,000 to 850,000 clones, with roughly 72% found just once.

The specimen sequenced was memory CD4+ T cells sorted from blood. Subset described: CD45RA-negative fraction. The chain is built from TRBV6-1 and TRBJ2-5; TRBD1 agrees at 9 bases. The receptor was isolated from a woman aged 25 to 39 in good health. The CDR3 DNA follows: TGTGCCAGCAGTGTGGACAGGGGAACCCAAGAGACCCAGTACTTC. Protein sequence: CASSVDRGTQETQYF.